The source of this T cell receptor (beta chain) is a study of T cell responses to AZD1222 COVID-19 vaccine. Trimming stripped 5 bases from V and 6 bases from J, with 7 bases between. Germline V lookup: CDR1 SGHAT, CDR2 FQNNGV. The CDR3 has 12 residues. TCRdb's table, derived via immunoSEQ multiplex PCR, lists solely in-frame clones and lacks some. The sample has roughly 180,000 clones, approximately 90% seen once. The study's findings and limits: Following two doses of AZD1222, Spike-specific TCR breadth and depth rose.

A remark on this clone: The antigen remains undetermined.

This sample comprised peripheral blood, obtained 28 days after the second AZD1222 dose. This clonotype was obtained from an adult who received the AZD1222 COVID-19 vaccine. The chain carries TRBV11-2 and TRBJ2-2; D ambiguous. CDR3: CASSQPSGELFF. The CDR3 coding sequence is TGTGCCAGCAGCCAACCATCCGGGGAGCTGTTTTTT.